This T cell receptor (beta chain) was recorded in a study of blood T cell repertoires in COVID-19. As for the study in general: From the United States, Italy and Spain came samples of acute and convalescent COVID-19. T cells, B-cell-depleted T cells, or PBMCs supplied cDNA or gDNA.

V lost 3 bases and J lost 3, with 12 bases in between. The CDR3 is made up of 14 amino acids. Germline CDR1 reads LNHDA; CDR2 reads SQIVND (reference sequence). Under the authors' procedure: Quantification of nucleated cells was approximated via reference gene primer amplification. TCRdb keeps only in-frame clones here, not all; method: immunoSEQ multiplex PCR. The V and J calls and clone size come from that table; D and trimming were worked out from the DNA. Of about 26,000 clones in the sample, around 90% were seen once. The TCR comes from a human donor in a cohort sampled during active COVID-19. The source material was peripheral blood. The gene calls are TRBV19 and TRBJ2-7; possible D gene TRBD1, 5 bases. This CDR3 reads CASSIDSRGYEQYF. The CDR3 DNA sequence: TGTGCCAGTAGTATCGATTCAAGGGGCTACGAGCAGTACTTC.